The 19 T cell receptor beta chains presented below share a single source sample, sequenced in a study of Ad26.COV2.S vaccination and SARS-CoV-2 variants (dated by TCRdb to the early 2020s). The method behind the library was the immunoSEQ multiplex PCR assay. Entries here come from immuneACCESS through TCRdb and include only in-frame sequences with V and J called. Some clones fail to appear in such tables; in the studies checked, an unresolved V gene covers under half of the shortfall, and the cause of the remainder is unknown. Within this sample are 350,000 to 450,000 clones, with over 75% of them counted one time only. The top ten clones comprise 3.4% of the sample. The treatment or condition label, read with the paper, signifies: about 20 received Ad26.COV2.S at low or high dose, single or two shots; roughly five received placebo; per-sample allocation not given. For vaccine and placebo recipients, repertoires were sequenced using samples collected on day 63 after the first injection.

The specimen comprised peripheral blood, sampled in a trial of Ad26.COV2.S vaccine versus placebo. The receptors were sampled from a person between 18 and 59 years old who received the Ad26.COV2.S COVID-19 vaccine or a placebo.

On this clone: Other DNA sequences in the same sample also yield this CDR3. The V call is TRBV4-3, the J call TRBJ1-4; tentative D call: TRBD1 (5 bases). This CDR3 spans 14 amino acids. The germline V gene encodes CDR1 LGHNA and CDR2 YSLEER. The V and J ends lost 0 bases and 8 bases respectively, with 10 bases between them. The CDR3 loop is CASSQDRGREKLFF. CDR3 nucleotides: TGCGCCAGCAGCCAAGATAGGGGACGCGAAAAACTGTTTTTT.

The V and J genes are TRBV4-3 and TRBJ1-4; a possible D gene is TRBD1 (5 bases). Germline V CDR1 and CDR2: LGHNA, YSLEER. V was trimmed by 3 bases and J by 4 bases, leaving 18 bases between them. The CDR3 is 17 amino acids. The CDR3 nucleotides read TGCGCCAGCAGCCAGACCGCGACGGGGGGGTTTAATGAAAAACTGTTTTTT. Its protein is CASSQTATGGFNEKLFF.

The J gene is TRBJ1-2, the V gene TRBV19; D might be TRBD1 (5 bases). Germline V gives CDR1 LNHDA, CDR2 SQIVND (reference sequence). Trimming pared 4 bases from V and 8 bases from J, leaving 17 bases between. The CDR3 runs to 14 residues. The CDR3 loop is CASSSGAGAGGYTF. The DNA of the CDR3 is TGTGCCAGTAGTAGCGGGGCTGGGGCAGGAGGCTACACCTTC. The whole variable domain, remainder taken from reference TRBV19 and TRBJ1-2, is DGGITQSPKYLFRKEGQNVTLSCEQNLNHDAMYWYRQDPGQGLRLIYYSQIVNDFQKGDIAEGYSVSREKKESFPLTVTSAQKNPTAFYLCASSSGAGAGGYTFGSGTRLTVV.

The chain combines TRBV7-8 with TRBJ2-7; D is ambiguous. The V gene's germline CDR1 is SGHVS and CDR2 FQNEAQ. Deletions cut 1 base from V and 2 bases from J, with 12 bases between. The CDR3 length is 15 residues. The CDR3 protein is CASSLVRVAPYEQYF. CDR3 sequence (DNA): TGTGCCAGCAGCTTAGTTAGAGTCGCCCCCTACGAGCAGTACTTC.

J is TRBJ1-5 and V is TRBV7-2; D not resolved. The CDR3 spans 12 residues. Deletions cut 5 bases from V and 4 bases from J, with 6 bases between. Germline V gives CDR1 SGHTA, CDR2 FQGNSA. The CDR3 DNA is TGTGCCAGCAGCGTTATTAATCAGCCCCAGCATTTT. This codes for CASSVINQPQHF. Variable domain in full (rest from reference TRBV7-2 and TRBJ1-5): GAGVSQSPSNKVTEKGKDVELRCDPISGHTALYWYRQSLGQGLEFLIYFQGNSAPDKSGLPSDRFSAERTGGSVSTLTIQRTQQEDSAVYLCASSVINQPQHFGDGTRLSIL.

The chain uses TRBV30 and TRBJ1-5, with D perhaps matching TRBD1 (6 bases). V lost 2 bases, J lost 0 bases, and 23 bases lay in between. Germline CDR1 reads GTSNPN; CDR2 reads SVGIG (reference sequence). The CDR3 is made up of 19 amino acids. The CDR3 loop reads CAWSPLRQGTWDSNQPQHF. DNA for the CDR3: TGTGCCTGGAGTCCTCTAAGGCAGGGGACATGGGATAGCAATCAGCCCCAGCATTTT.

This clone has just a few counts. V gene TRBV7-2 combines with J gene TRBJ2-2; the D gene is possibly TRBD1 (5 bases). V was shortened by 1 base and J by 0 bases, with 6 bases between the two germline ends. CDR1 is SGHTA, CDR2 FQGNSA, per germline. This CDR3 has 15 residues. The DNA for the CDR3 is TGTGCCAGCAGCTTAGGACAGACGAACACCGGGGAGCTGTTTTTT. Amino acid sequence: CASSLGQTNTGELFF.

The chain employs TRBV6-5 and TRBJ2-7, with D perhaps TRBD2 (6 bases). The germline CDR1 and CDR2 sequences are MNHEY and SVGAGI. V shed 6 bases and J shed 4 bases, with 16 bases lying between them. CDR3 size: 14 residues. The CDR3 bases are TGTGCCAGCAGACCTCACCGTCTAGCGTACGAGCAGTACTTC. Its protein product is CASRPHRLAYEQYF.

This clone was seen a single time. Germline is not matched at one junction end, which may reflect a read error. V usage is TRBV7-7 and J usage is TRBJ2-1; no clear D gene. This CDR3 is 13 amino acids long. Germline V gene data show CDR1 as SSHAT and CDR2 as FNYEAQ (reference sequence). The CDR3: CASSLVQESEQFF. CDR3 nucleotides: TGTGCTAGCAGCTTGGTTCAGGAAAGTGAGCAGTTCTTC.

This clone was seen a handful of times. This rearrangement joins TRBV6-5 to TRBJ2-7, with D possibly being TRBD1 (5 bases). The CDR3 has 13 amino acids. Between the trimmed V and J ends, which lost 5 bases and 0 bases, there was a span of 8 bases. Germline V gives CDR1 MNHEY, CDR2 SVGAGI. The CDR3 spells CASSQTVSYEQYF. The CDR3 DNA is TGTGCCAGCAGTCAGACAGTCTCCTACGAGCAGTACTTC.

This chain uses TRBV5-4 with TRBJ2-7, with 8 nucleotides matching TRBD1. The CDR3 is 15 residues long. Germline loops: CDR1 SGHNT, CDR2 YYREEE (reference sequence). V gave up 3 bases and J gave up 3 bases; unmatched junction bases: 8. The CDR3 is CASSSGQGEIYEQYF. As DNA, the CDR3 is TGTGCCAGCAGCTCCGGACAGGGCGAGATCTACGAGCAGTACTTC.

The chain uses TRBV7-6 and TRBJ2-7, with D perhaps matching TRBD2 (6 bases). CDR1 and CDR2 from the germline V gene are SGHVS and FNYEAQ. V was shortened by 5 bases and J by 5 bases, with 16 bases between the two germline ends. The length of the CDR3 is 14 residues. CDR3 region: CASSLEGREDEQYF. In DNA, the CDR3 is TGTGCCAGCAGCCTCGAGGGCAGGGAGGACGAGCAGTACTTC.

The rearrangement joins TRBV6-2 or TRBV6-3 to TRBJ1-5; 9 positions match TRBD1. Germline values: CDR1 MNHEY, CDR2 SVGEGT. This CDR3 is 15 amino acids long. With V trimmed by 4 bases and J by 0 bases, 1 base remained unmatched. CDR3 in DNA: TGTGCCAGCAGTTGGACAGGGGATAGCAATCAGCCCCAGCATTTT. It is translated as CASSWTGDSNQPQHF.

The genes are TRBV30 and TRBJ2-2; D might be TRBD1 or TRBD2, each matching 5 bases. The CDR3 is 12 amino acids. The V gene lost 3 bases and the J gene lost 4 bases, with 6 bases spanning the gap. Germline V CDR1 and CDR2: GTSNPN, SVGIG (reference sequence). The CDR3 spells CAWRRGTGELFF. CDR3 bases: TGTGCCTGGAGGAGGGGCACCGGGGAGCTGTTTTTT.

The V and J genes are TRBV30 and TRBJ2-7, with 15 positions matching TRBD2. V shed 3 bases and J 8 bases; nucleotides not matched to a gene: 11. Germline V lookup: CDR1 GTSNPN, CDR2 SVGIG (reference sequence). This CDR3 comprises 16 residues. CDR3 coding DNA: TGTGCCTGGAGCGGCTCTCCGGGACTAGCGGGGGGTAAGCAGTACTTC. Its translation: CAWSGSPGLAGGKQYF.

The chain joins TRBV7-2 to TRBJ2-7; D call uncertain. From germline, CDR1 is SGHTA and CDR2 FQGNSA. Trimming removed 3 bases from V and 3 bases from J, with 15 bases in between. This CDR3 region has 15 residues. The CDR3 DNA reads TGTGCCAGCAGCTTTCAGGTCGGTCCATACTACGAGCAGTACTTC. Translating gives CASSFQVGPYYEQYF.

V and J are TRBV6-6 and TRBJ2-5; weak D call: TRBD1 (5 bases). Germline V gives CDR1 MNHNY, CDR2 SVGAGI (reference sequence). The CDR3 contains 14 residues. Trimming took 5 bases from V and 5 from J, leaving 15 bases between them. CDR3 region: CASSRLGPGETQYF. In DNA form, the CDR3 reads TGTGCCAGCAGTCGGCTGGGGCCTGGGGAGACCCAGTACTTC.

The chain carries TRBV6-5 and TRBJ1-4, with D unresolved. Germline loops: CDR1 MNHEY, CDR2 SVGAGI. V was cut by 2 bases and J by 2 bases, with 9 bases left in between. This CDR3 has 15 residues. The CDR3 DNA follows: TGTGCCAGCAGTTACGGGCGGTGGACTAATGAAAAACTGTTTTTT. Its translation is CASSYGRWTNEKLFF.

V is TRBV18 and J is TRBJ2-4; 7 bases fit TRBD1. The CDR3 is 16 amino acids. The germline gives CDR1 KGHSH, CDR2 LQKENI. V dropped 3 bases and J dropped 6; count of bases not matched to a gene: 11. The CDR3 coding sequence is TGTGCCAGCTCACCTACGACCAGACAGGGTGGAAACATTCAGTACTTC. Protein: CASSPTTRQGGNIQYF.